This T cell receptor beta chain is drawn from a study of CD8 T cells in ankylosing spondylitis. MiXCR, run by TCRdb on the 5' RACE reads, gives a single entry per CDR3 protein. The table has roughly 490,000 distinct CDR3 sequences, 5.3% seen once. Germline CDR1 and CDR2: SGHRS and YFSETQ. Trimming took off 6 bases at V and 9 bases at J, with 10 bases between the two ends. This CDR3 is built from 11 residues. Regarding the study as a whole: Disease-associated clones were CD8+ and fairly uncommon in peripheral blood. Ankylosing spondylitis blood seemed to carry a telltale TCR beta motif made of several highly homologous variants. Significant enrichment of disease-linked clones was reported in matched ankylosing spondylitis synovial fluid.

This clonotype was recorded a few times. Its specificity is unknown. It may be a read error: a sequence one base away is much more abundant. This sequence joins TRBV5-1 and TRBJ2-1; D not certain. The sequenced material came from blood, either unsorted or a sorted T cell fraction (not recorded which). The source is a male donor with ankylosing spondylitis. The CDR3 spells CASTEYGEQFF. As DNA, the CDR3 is TGCGCCAGCACCGAATATGGTGAGCAGTTCTTC.